The source of this T cell receptor beta chain is a study of T cell repertoires in cytomegalovirus infection. Study-wide background: Through public TCR beta signatures, both CMV infection and matching HLA type were indicated. Study outcomes and limitations: Clonotype analysis showed dominance of the ex vivo response by HLA-C-restricted CMV-specific TCR beta clonotypes. The cumulative frequency of public TCR beta families identified carriers of CMV plus the relevant HLA.

In TCRdb, the reads were re-called with MiXCR into one record per CDR3 protein. The sample has approximately 550,000 distinct CDR3 sequences, about 15% seen once. This clonotype was recorded many times. No antigen is known for it. The CDR3 runs to 15 residues. Per the germline V gene, CDR1 is WSHSY and CDR2 is SAAADI. Germline trimming cut 0 bases from V and 7 bases from J; bases unmatched to any gene: 5. Material: CD8+ T cells from PBMCs. The receptor was isolated from a human donor in good health (CMV status not recorded). Some clones in this sample may be carry-over from other donors' samples. The chain joins TRBV10-2 to TRBJ1-5; 8 bases fit TRBD1. The CDR3 region has the DNA TGCGCCAGCAGTGAGTCGACAGGGGATGGGCAGCCCCAGCATTTT. This sequence encodes CASSESTGDGQPQHF.